This T cell receptor (beta chain) derives from a study of HIV-infected patients and healthy controls. The CDR3 extends over 13 amino acids. V shed 7 bases and J shed 5 bases, with 11 bases lying between them. Germline CDR1 is LNHDA and CDR2 is SQIVND (reference sequence). This clonotype was seen at least ten times. Its antigen is not known. All unsorted peripheral T cells were captured because whole blood was used without fractionation. RNA came from 2.5 to 3 ml of peripheral blood. cDNA was made from approximately 0.55 ug RNA using alpha and beta constant primers. Each of the alpha and beta chains got its own library through chain-specific third strand synthesis with indices. The cDNA received a 5' RACE adapter containing a random hexamer plus an SP2 sequencing primer site. TCRdb ran MiXCR on the 5' RACE reads and lists one entry per CDR3 protein. The sample has over 15,000 distinct CDR3 sequences; over 9.5% are singletons.

Study-level results: Only sixteen HIV-infected individuals were processed, a major limit on how widely findings apply. HIV+ repertoires were severely depleted of MAIT alpha-chain CDR3s, unlike healthy controls.

The clonotype originates from an adult in good health. The rearrangement links TRBV19 to TRBJ1-4; D remains unclear. The specimen sequenced was blood. CDR3 nucleotide sequence: TGTGCCAGTACGGGCCAGATAAATGAAAAACTGTTTTTT. It is translated as CASTGQINEKLFF.